This T cell receptor beta chain originates from a study of shared clonotypes between healthy human individuals. Study findings and constraints: Against clonotypes common to all four donors, non-shared ones had lower generation probabilities.

CD8 cells classed as naive were CD45RO-negative and positively selected for CCR7, excluding terminally differentiated effector memory CD45RA+ cells. The V gene end was trimmed by 0 bases and the J gene end by 5 bases; junction bases not matched to a gene: 16. The CDR3 covers 19 residues. In germline, CDR1 is SGHTA, CDR2 FQGNSA. The data were produced by immunoSEQ multiplex PCR, yet TCRdb's version contains in-frame clones alone and is incomplete. The sample holds 2 million or so clones, roughly 95% seen once. A note on this clone: Its antigen is unidentified.

The rearrangement links TRBV7-2 to TRBJ2-1; TRBD2 aligns across 7 bases. The sequencing input was naive CD8+ T cells sorted from blood. The receptor comes from a young man in good health. The CDR3 spells CASSLAVTILARVDNEQFF. The CDR3 DNA is TGTGCCAGCAGCTTAGCGGTAACGATACTAGCGCGGGTGGACAATGAGCAGTTCTTC.